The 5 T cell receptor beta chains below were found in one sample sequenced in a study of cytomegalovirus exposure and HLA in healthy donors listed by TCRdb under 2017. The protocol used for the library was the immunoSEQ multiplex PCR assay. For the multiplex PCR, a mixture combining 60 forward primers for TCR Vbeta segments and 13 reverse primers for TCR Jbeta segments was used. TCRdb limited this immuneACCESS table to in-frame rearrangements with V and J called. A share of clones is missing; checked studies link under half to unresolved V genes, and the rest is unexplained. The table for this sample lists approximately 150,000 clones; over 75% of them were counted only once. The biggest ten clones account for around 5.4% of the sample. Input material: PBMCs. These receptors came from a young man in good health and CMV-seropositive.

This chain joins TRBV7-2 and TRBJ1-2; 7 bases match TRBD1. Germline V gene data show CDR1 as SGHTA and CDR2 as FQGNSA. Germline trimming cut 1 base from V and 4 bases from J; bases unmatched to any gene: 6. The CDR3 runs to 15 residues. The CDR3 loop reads CASSLGAGGGYGYTF. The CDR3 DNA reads TGTGCCAGCAGCTTAGGGGCAGGGGGAGGCTATGGCTACACCTTC.

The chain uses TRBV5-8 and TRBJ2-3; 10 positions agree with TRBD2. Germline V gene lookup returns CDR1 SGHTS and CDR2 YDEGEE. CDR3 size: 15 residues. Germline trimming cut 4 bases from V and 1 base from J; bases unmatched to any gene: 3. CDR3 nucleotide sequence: TGTGCCAGCAGCCTAGCGGGAGTCGGCACAGATACGCAGTATTTT. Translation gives CASSLAGVGTDTQYF.

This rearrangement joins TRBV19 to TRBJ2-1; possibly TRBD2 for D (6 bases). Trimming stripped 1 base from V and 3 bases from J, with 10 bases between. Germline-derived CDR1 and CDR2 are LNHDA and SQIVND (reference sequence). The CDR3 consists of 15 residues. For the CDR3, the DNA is TGTGCCAGTAGTATAGGAGCGGGCGACTACAATGAGCAGTTCTTC. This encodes CASSIGAGDYNEQFF. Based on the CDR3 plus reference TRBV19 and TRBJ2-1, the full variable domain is DGGITQSPKYLFRKEGQNVTLSCEQNLNHDAMYWYRQDPGQGLRLIYYSQIVNDFQKGDIAEGYSVSREKKESFPLTVTSAQKNPTAFYLCASSIGAGDYNEQFFGPGTRLTVL.

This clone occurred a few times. The CDR3 here is CASSAAQTQGRHGYTF. As DNA, the CDR3 is TGTGCCAGCAGCGCTGCACAGACACAGGGGAGGCATGGCTACACCTTC. The chain couples TRBV9 to TRBJ1-2, with 7 bases that match TRBD1. The V segment lost 3 bases and the J segment 6 bases; nucleotides outside the gene matches: 14. The CDR3 runs to 16 residues. The germline V gene has CDR1 SGDLS and CDR2 YYNGEE.

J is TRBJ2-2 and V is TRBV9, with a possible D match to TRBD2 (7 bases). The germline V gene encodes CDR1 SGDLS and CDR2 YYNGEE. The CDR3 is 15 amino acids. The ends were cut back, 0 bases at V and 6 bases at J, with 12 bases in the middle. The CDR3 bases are TGTGCCAGCAGCGTAGTGGGGGGGCTCGCCGGGGAGCTGTTTTTT. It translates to CASSVVGGLAGELFF.